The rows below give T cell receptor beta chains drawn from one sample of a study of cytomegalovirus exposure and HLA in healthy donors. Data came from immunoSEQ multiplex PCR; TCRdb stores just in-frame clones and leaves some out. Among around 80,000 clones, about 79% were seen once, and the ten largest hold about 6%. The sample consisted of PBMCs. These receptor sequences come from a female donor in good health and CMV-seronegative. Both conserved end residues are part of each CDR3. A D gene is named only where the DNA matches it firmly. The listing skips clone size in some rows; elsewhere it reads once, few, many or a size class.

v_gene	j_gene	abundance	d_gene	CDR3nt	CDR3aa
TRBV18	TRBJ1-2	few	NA	TGTGCCAGCTCACCTTTACGGGAAGAAGGCTACACCTTC	CASSPLREEGYTF
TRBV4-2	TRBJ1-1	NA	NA	TGTGCCAGCAGCCAAGGGGGGGTGCCCGCTGAAGCTTTCTTT	CASSQGGVPAEAFF
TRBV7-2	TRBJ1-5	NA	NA	TGTGCCAGCAGCTTAGGGGTTGACAGGAGGAATCAGCCCCAGCATTTT	CASSLGVDRRNQPQHF
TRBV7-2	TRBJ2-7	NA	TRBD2	TGTGCCAGCAGCGACTTTGCGGGGGGAACGGCTTCCTACGAGCAGTACTTC	CASSDFAGGTASYEQYF
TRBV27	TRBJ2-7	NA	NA	TGTGCCAGCAGTTTAAAGGATAGCACCTACGAGCAGTACTTC	CASSLKDSTYEQYF
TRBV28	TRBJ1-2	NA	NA	TGTGCCAGCAGTTTTGGCGGACAGACCTACACCTTC	CASSFGGQTYTF
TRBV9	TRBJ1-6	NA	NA	TGTGCCAGCAGCGCCAGGGCGGTTTCACCCCTCCACTTT	CASSARAVSPLHF
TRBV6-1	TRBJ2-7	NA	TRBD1	TGTGCCAGCAGGCCGGGACAGGGGGCCTCCTACGAGCAGTACTTC	CASRPGQGASYEQYF
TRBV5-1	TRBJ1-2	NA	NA	TGCGCCAGCCGACAGACAACTAACTATGGCTACACCTTC	CASRQTTNYGYTF
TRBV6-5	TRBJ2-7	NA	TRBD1	TGTGCCAGCAGTTCACCCCGGGACAGCTACGAGCAGTACTTC	CASSSPRDSYEQYF
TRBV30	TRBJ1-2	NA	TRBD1	TGTGCCTGGGGGACAGGGGGCACACATGGCTACACCTTC	CAWGTGGTHGYTF
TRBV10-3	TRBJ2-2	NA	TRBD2	TGTGCCGGGACTAGCGGGAGTAACACCGGGGAGCTGTTTTTT	CAGTSGSNTGELFF
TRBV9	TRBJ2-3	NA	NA	TGTGCCAGCAGCGTCTCCCCCAGCGCGACAGATACGCAGTATTTT	CASSVSPSATDTQYF
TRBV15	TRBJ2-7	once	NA	TGTGCCACCAGCAAGGCGAACAGCCTCTACGAGCAGTACTTC	CATSKANSLYEQYF
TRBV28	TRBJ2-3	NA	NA	TGTGCCAGCAGTGCGACCAGGGTCAGCACAGATACGCAGTATTTT	CASSATRVSTDTQYF
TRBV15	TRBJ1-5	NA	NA	TGTGCCACCAGCAGAGATCTTACAGAACATCAGCCCCAGCATTTT	CATSRDLTEHQPQHF
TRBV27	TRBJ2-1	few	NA	TGTGCCAGCAGTTTATTTGGCCCATTCTACAATGAGCAGTTCTTC	CASSLFGPFYNEQFF
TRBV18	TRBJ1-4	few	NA	TGTGCCAGCTCACCAGACAGTGGCGAAAAACTGTTTTTT	CASSPDSGEKLFF
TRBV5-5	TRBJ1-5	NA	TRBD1	TGTGCCAGCAGCTTTACAGGGGACCAGCCCCAGCATTTT	CASSFTGDQPQHF
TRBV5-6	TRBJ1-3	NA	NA	TGTGCCAGCAGCTGGGGCAGGCCTGGAAACACCATATATTTT	CASSWGRPGNTIYF
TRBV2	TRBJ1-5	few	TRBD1	TGTGCCAGCAGTGACCAGGGGGGTCGTCAGCCCCAGCATTTT	CASSDQGGRQPQHF
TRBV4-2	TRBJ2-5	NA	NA	TGTGCCAGCAGCCAAGAGCGCGTGGGAGTTGAGACCCAGTACTTC	CASSQERVGVETQYF
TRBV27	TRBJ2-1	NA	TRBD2	TGTGCCAGCAGTTTTCTGACTAGCGGGGCTAACAATGAGCAGTTCTTC	CASSFLTSGANNEQFF
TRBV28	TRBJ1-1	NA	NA	TGTGCCAGCAGTTTATTGAGTTTTGGCACTGAAGCTTTCTTT	CASSLLSFGTEAFF
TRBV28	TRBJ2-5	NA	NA	TGTGCCAGCAGCCCGACGGGGGAGACCCAGTACTTC	CASSPTGETQYF
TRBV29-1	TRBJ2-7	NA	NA	TGCAGCGTTGGACAAAGAAGCTCCTACGAGCAGTACTTC	CSVGQRSSYEQYF
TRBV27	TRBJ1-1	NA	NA	TGTGCCAGCAGTTTAGGCGAAGGAATGGGGGCGGCGTCTGAAGCTTTCTTT	CASSLGEGMGAASEAFF
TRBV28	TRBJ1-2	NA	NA	TGTGCCAGCACTCGACCCGGACAGCCTTCCAACACCTTC	CASTRPGQPSNTF
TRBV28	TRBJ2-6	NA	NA	TGTGCCAGCAGTTTATCGGTCGGCCGGGGCGTCCTGACTTTC	CASSLSVGRGVLTF
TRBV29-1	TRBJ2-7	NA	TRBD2	TGCAGCGTTGAAGTATGGGTGGTGGGACTAGCGGGGGGGTCTGGGGCCTACGAGCAGTACTTC	CSVEVWVVGLAGGSGAYEQYF
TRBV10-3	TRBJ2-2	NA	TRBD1	TGTGCCATCAGTGCTGGACAGGTCAACACCGGGGAGCTGTTTTTT	CAISAGQVNTGELFF
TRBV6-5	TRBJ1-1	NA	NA	TGTGCCAGCAGTTACTACGGACGGGGCACTGAAGCTTTCTTT	CASSYYGRGTEAFF
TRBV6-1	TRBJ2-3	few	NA	TGTGCCGGGAATAGGGACTCCACAGATACGCAGTATTTT	CAGNRDSTDTQYF
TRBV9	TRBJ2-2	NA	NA	TGTGCCAGCAGCGCCCAAGGGGCCGGGGAGCTGTTTTTT	CASSAQGAGELFF
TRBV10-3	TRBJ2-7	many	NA	TGTGCCATCAGTGTGAGAGGGAGAGGGGAGCAGTACTTC	CAISVRGRGEQYF
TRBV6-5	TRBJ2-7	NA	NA	TGTGCCAGCAGTTTGACCGGGACACACTACGAGCAGTACTTC	CASSLTGTHYEQYF
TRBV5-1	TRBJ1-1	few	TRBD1	TGCGCCAGCAGCTCCAGGGGGGTGAGAGCTTTCTTT	CASSSRGVRAFF
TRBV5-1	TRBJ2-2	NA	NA	TGCGCCAGCAGCTTGCCGGGGGGCGGTCAGGCCGGGGAGCTGTTTTTT	CASSLPGGGQAGELFF
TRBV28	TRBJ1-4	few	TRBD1	TGTGCCAGCAGTTTGGACAGGCGAAGAAATGAAAAACTGTTTTTT	CASSLDRRRNEKLFF
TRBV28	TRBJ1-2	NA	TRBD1	TGTGCCAGCAGTTTCCACAGGACAGGAAATGGCTACACCTTC	CASSFHRTGNGYTF
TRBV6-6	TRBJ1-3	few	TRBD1	TGTGCCAGCAGCCGGGGACAGGGGGCTGGAAACACCATATATTTT	CASSRGQGAGNTIYF
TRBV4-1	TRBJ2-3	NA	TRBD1	TGCGCCAGCAGCCAGGCCAGGACAGGGAAGAGATATTTT	CASSQARTGKRYF
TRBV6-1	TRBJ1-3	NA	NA	TGTGCCAGCAGTGAAAGGGGTGGAAACACCATATATTTT	CASSERGGNTIYF
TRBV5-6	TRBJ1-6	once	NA	TGTGCCAGCAGTCACAGAGATTCACTCCTCCACTTT	CASSHRDSLLHF
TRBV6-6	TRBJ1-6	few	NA	TGTGCCAGCAGCGACCCAACCCGGGGGGATAATTCACCCCTCCACTTT	CASSDPTRGDNSPLHF
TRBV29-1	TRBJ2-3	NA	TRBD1	TGCAGCGTTGAGGGGCTGTCGGGACAGGGGCTTTTCCAGCCAGATACGCAGTATTTT	CSVEGLSGQGLFQPDTQYF
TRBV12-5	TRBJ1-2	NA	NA	TGTGCTAGTGGCCGAGGGAACTATGGCTACACCTTC	CASGRGNYGYTF
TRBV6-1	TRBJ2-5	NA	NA	TGTGCCAGCAGACTGAATGGAGAGACCCAGTACTTC	CASRLNGETQYF
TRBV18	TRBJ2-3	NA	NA	TGTGCCAGCTCACCACCGGCCAACACAGATACGCAGTATTTT	CASSPPANTDTQYF
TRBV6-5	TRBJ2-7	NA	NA	TGTGCCAGCAGTTACTCACAACTCCCGGACAGCTACGAGCAGTACTTC	CASSYSQLPDSYEQYF
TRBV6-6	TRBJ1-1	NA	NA	TGTGCCAGCACCGGAGGGGGGGTTCGCACTGAAGCTTTCTTT	CASTGGGVRTEAFF